This T cell receptor beta chain was retrieved from a study of control samples from healthy donors and cancer patients. Produced via immunoSEQ multiplex PCR; TCRdb's table is partial and in-frame only. Among just over 90,000 clones, roughly nine tenths were seen once, and the ten largest hold 1.3%. V was trimmed by 4 bases and J by 1 base, leaving 6 bases between them. The CDR3 spans 13 residues. The germline gives CDR1 LNHDA, CDR2 SQIVND (reference sequence). The sequence was collected from a woman aged 45-59 years in good health. The chain couples TRBV19 to TRBJ2-3, with D perhaps TRBD2 (6 bases). Sequenced input: blood. CDR3 region: CASSTGGTDTQYF. The CDR3 nucleotides read TGTGCCAGTAGTACGGGGGGCACAGATACGCAGTATTTT.